The 17 T cell receptor beta chains presented below share a single source sample, sequenced in a study of technical replicates of blood from four donors (dated by TCRdb to about 2017). Receptor libraries were prepared by the immunoSEQ multiplex PCR assay. TCRdb obtained this table from immuneACCESS and retained in-frame rearrangements with V and J assigned. These tables miss some clones; where compared with another copy, unresolved V genes account for less than half of the shortfall, and the remainder is unexplained. Present in this sample are about 76,000 clones, about 91% of which were seen just once. 0.25% of the sample is held by the ten biggest clonotypes. Sequencing was performed on T cells isolated from PBMCs. These receptors came from a human donor in good health.

V gene TRBV5-1 combines with J gene TRBJ1-3; 8 bases agree with TRBD1. The CDR3 is 15 residues long. Looked up from germline, CDR1 is SGHRS and CDR2 is YFSETQ. Trimming at V came to 4 bases and at J to 4 bases, leaving 7 bases not matched to a gene. In nucleotides, the CDR3 is TGCGCCAGCAGCCCCGGACAGGGTGTCGGAAACACCATATATTTT. Protein sequence: CASSPGQGVGNTIYF.

This clone was detected a few times. The chain carries TRBV6-1 and TRBJ2-2; 7 nucleotides agree with TRBD2. The trim removed 2 bases at V and 2 bases at J, leaving 2 bases unmatched. CDR3 size: 15 residues. Germline assignment: CDR1 MNHNS and CDR2 SASEGT. This chain's CDR3 is CASSEQRGNTGELFF. CDR3 sequence (DNA): TGTGCCAGCAGTGAACAGCGGGGAAACACCGGGGAGCTGTTTTTT.

The chain combines TRBV7-2 with TRBJ1-1, with 7 bases aligning to TRBD1. CDR1 and CDR2 (germline): SGHTA, FQGNSA. This CDR3 region has 18 residues. The V gene end was trimmed by 5 bases and the J gene end by 1 base; junction bases not matched to a gene: 16. CDR3 amino acids: CASSLPRTGGAGNTEAFF. CDR3 nucleotides: TGTGCCAGCAGCCTCCCTCGGACAGGTGGGGCCGGGAACACTGAAGCTTTCTTT.

The chain carries TRBV7-2 and TRBJ1-2, with TRBD1 matching over 7 bases. Trimming at V came to 2 bases and at J to 6 bases, leaving 3 bases not matched to a gene. Germline assignment: CDR1 SGHTA and CDR2 FQGNSA. The CDR3 spans 13 residues. CDR3 DNA sequence: TGTGCCAGCAGCTTACGGACAGGCGATGGCTACACCTTC. This encodes CASSLRTGDGYTF.

This sequence joins TRBV5-4 and TRBJ1-6; tentatively, D is TRBD1 (5 bases). Trimming removed 3 bases from V and 7 bases from J, with 11 bases in between. The germline CDR1 and CDR2 sequences are SGHNT and YYREEE (reference sequence). The CDR3 has 14 residues. CDR3 coding DNA: TGTGCCAGCAGCTGGGACCGGGGGAATTCACCCCTCCACTTT. Translating gives CASSWDRGNSPLHF.

The chain is built from TRBV2 and TRBJ2-3; no clear D gene. Germline V gene lookup returns CDR1 SNHLY and CDR2 FYNNEI. The V gene lost 3 bases and the J gene lost 4 bases, with 17 bases spanning the gap. This CDR3 is 16 amino acids long. CDR3 in amino acids: CASSDEAARYADTQYF. The CDR3 DNA is TGTGCCAGCAGTGATGAGGCGGCGCGGTATGCAGATACGCAGTATTTT.

This clone occurred once. This chain joins TRBV9 and TRBJ2-2, with 7 bases identical to TRBD1. Per germline, CDR1 SGDLS and CDR2 YYNGEE. V shed 5 bases, J shed 0 bases, and the junction held 4 bases outside the gene matches. This CDR3 is built from 15 residues. CDR3 in amino acids: CASSRQGANTGELFF. CDR3 sequence (DNA): TGTGCCAGCAGTAGACAGGGAGCGAACACCGGGGAGCTGTTTTTT.

The chain links TRBV28 to TRBJ2-2; TRBD1 matches 11 bases. CDR3 length equals 15 residues. V dropped 5 bases and J dropped 5; count of bases not matched to a gene: 4. CDR1 MDHEN and CDR2 SYDVKM come from the germline V gene. CDR3 residues: CASSEDRGLTGELFF. The CDR3 nucleotides read TGTGCCAGCAGTGAGGACAGGGGGCTTACCGGGGAGCTGTTTTTT.

In its sample, this clone was seen once. This chain connects TRBV20-1 to TRBJ1-2; 7 bases are a match to TRBD1. This CDR3 region has 11 residues. The germline CDR1 and CDR2 sequences are DFQATT and SNEGSKA (reference sequence). Trimming cost V 5 bases and J 5 bases; bases outside gene matches: 2. The CDR3 here is CSALTGYGYTF. CDR3 coding DNA: TGCAGTGCTCTGACAGGGTATGGCTACACCTTC.

The V call is TRBV11-3, the J call TRBJ2-7, with D uncertain. CDR1 SGHNT and CDR2 YENEEA come from the germline V gene. The CDR3 is 14 amino acids. Trimming cost V 2 bases and J 2 bases, with 10 bases left between them. CDR3 amino acids: CASSLSRDTYEQYF. In DNA form, the CDR3 reads TGTGCCAGCAGCTTATCCCGAGACACCTACGAGCAGTACTTC.

V and J are TRBV6-5 and TRBJ2-7; no clear D gene. V was trimmed by 0 bases and J by 6 bases, leaving 6 bases between them. This CDR3 is 12 amino acids long. Germline V gene data show CDR1 as MNHEY and CDR2 as SVGAGI. The CDR3 protein is CASSYSTGEQYF. In DNA, the CDR3 is TGTGCCAGCAGTTACTCGACTGGCGAGCAGTACTTC.

This chain uses TRBV5-6 with TRBJ1-1; 8 nucleotides line up with TRBD1. Germline V CDR1 and CDR2: SGHDT, YYEEEE. J was trimmed by 3 bases and V by 2 bases; bases with no gene match: 9. The length of the CDR3 is 16 residues. CDR3: CASSFRTGYTDTEAFF. CDR3 nucleotides: TGTGCCAGCAGCTTCCGGACAGGGTATACAGACACTGAAGCTTTCTTT.

J is TRBJ2-7 and V is TRBV7-9, with 8 bases that match TRBD1. Germline V gives CDR1 SEHNR, CDR2 FQNEAQ (reference sequence). This CDR3 has 18 residues. With 3 bases clipped from V and 4 bases from J, the junction kept 17 bases outside the gene matches. CDR3 region: CASSLGRGRGSGYYEQYF. CDR3 DNA sequence: TGTGCCAGCAGCTTGGGCAGGGGGCGCGGTAGCGGATATTACGAGCAGTACTTC.

This clone was observed once. The gene calls are TRBV13 and TRBJ2-7; 7 bases line up with TRBD1. Germline V gene sequence: CDR1 PRHDT, CDR2 FYEKMQ (reference sequence). CDR3 size: 14 residues. V lost 3 bases, J lost 0 bases, and 2 bases stayed unmatched. The DNA for the CDR3 is TGTGCCAGCAGCTTGGGACAGCCCTCCTACGAGCAGTACTTC. This encodes CASSLGQPSYEQYF.

This chain connects TRBV7-8 to TRBJ2-7; 8 bases line up with TRBD2. The junction had 14 bases not matched to a gene; V was cut back by 2 bases and J by 2 bases. The germline gives CDR1 SGHVS, CDR2 FQNEAQ. The CDR3 runs 18 residues. Written as DNA, the CDR3 is TGTGCCAGCAGCTTATTGCCAGTAACTAGCGGCCGACCCTACGAGCAGTACTTC. Its protein is CASSLLPVTSGRPYEQYF.

V gene TRBV7-9 combines with J gene TRBJ1-4; D uncertain. This CDR3 is built from 14 residues. V was cut by 3 bases and J by 0 bases, with 5 bases left in between. In germline, CDR1 is SEHNR, CDR2 FQNEAQ (reference sequence). The CDR3 nucleotides are TGTGCCAGCAGCTTCGGTGCAACTAATGAAAAACTGTTTTTT. Translation: CASSFGATNEKLFF.

This sequence joins TRBV30 and TRBJ1-3, with TRBD1 as a possible D gene (6 bases). Trimming removed 0 bases from V and 2 bases from J, with 8 bases in between. Germline V gene sequence: CDR1 GTSNPN, CDR2 SVGIG (reference sequence). The CDR3 contains 14 residues. CDR3 nucleotide sequence: TGTGCCTGGAGTGTGGGGGCGGCTGGAAACACCATATATTTT. This encodes CAWSVGAAGNTIYF.